The 2 T cell receptor beta chains below all came from one sample that was sequenced in a study of T cells expressing NK-cell markers. TCRdb re-called the 5' RACE reads; every CDR3 protein appears as one record, without DNA. The table lists fewer than 400,000 distinct CDR3 sequences, with 5.2% in the top ten. The source material was blood T cells: a sorted CD56 or NKG2C T cell subset, CD4+ or CD8+ T cells, or bulk PBMC T cells (not recorded which). The receptors stem from a man aged 18-70 years in good health.

The chain links TRBV11-2 to TRBJ2-7; TCRdb reports TRBD2, a call that lacks DNA to check it against. Per germline, CDR1 SGHAT and CDR2 FQNNGV. The CDR3 is made up of 13 amino acids. The CDR3 loop is CASSPGLRYEQYF.

This chain connects TRBV27 to TRBJ2-1; with no DNA, the TCRdb D assignment of TRBD2 cannot be verified. The germline V gene encodes CDR1 MNHEY and CDR2 SMNVEV (reference sequence). This CDR3 spans 15 amino acids. The CDR3: CASSQRLAGVNEQFF.